Each of the 27 T cell receptor beta chains below was sequenced from the same sample in a study of blood T cell repertoires in COVID-19. TCRdb's copy holds only in-frame clones and misses some; the assay was immunoSEQ multiplex PCR. The data contain around 260,000 clones, approximately 90% of them singletons. The source material was peripheral blood. These receptors originate from a man aged 18 to 29 with active or convalescent COVID-19.

J is TRBJ2-7 and V is TRBV15; 7 positions agree with TRBD1. The CDR3 is made up of 13 amino acids. Germline V CDR1 and CDR2: LNHNV, YYDKDF (reference sequence). After removal of 4 bases from V and 2 bases from J, the junction contained 2 bases not matched to a gene. The CDR3 sequence: CATSTDRAYEQYF. Here the CDR3 DNA reads TGTGCCACCAGCACCGACAGGGCCTACGAGCAGTACTTC. Full variable domain (rest looked up from reference TRBV15 and TRBJ2-7): DAMVIQNPRYQVTQFGKPVTLSCSQTLNHNVMYWYQQKSSQAPKLLFHYYDKDFNNEADTPDNFQSRRPNTSFCFLDIRSPGLGDTAMYLCATSTDRAYEQYFGPGTRLTVT.

The gene calls are TRBV11-3 and TRBJ1-1; unclear D gene. From germline, CDR1 is SGHNT and CDR2 YENEEA. Trimming stripped 6 bases from V and 7 bases from J, with 12 bases between. The CDR3 sequence is 12 residues long. Here the CDR3 DNA reads TGTGCCAGCAGACCGTGGGCGGGTGAAGCTTTCTTT. Translation: CASRPWAGEAFF.

This chain connects TRBV27 to TRBJ2-3; 12 bases align to TRBD2. This CDR3 spans 15 amino acids. The V and J ends lost 7 bases and 8 bases, in that order; junction bases with no gene match: 10. The V gene's germline CDR1 is MNHEY and CDR2 SMNVEV (reference sequence). The DNA for the CDR3 is TGTGCCAGCACCAGACTAGCGGGGGAGAAAGGTACGCAGTATTTT. Its translation is CASTRLAGEKGTQYF.

The chain links TRBV7-8 to TRBJ2-5; 7 bases agree with TRBD1. This CDR3 comprises 15 residues. CDR1 is SGHVS and CDR2 is FQNEAQ in the germline V gene. The ends lost 1 base at V and 2 bases at J; junction bases unmatched: 4. CDR3 sequence reads: CASSLDLTGQETQYF. Here the CDR3 DNA reads TGTGCCAGCAGCTTAGATCTGACAGGGCAAGAGACCCAGTACTTC.

The chain has TRBV5-5 and TRBJ2-7, with no clear D. This CDR3 contains 12 residues. V was cut by 0 bases and J by 4 bases, with 5 bases left in between. CDR1 is SGHKS and CDR2 is YYEKEE in the germline V gene (reference sequence). The DNA of the CDR3 is TGTGCCAGCAGCTTGGCCGAGTACGAGCAGTACTTC. The encoded protein is CASSLAEYEQYF.

The J gene is TRBJ2-3, the V gene TRBV18; a possible D gene is TRBD2 (5 bases). Germline lookup yields CDR1 KGHSH and CDR2 LQKENI. The CDR3 consists of 16 residues. V was clipped by 2 bases and J by 2 bases, with 14 bases between them. This chain's CDR3 is CASSPIRETLTDTQYF. DNA of the CDR3: TGTGCCAGCTCACCAATAAGGGAGACTCTCACAGATACGCAGTATTTT.

Written as DNA, the CDR3 is TGTGCCAGCAATCCGACAGGGGGCACTGAAGCTTTCTTT. It encodes CASNPTGGTEAFF. V and J are TRBV6-5 and TRBJ1-1; 9 nucleotides line up with TRBD1. The ends lost 7 bases at V and 4 bases at J; junction bases unmatched: 4. Looked up from germline, CDR1 is MNHEY and CDR2 is SVGAGI. This CDR3 is 13 amino acids long.

The chain combines TRBV19 with TRBJ2-6; D not certain. Deletions cut 5 bases from V and 4 bases from J, with 18 bases between. CDR1 and CDR2 from the germline V gene are LNHDA and SQIVND (reference sequence). The CDR3 extends over 17 amino acids. The CDR3: CASSLPGSQTGANVLTF. The CDR3 bases are TGTGCCAGTAGTCTCCCCGGTAGTCAGACAGGGGCCAACGTCCTGACTTTC.

The CDR3 protein is CATSRDPGGSYNEQFF. CDR3 nucleotides: TGTGCCACCAGCAGAGATCCGGGGGGCTCCTACAATGAGCAGTTCTTC. The chain carries TRBV15 and TRBJ2-1, with TRBD2 matching over 7 bases. V shed 0 bases, J shed 0 bases, and the junction held 2 bases outside the gene matches. The CDR3 has 16 amino acids. Germline lookup yields CDR1 LNHNV and CDR2 YYDKDF (reference sequence).

In nucleotides, the CDR3 is TGTGCCAGCAGCCAGGGACAGAACACTGAAGCTTTCTTT. Its translation: CASSQGQNTEAFF. The rearrangement joins TRBV7-2 to TRBJ1-1, with D possibly matching TRBD1 (6 bases). Germline CDR1 SGHTA, CDR2 FQGNSA. Trimming pared 5 bases from V and 1 base from J, leaving 8 bases between. This CDR3 is 13 amino acids long. The full variable domain, completed using reference TRBV7-2 and TRBJ1-1, is GAGVSQSPSNKVTEKGKDVELRCDPISGHTALYWYRQSLGQGLEFLIYFQGNSAPDKSGLPSDRFSAERTGGSVSTLTIQRTQQEDSAVYLCASSQGQNTEAFFGQGTRLTVV.

This chain joins TRBV5-1 and TRBJ2-7; TRBD2 is a possible D gene (5 bases). The germline V gene has CDR1 SGHRS and CDR2 YFSETQ. Trimming cost V 0 bases and J 2 bases, with 12 bases left between them. The CDR3 spans 15 residues. CDR3 region: CASSLGGRVAYEQYF. In nucleotides, the CDR3 is TGCGCCAGCAGCTTGGGTGGGCGGGTGGCCTACGAGCAGTACTTC. Supplemented by reference TRBV5-1 and TRBJ2-7, the full variable domain reads KAGVTQTPRYLIKTRGQQVTLSCSPISGHRSVSWYQQTPGQGLQFLFEYFSETQRNKGNFPGRFSGRQFSNSRSEMNVSTLELGDSALYLCASSLGGRVAYEQYFGPGTRLTVT.

The CDR3 protein is CSVLRQNSDGYTF. As DNA, the CDR3 is TGCAGCGTCCTCAGACAGAACTCGGATGGCTACACCTTC. V gene TRBV29-1 combines with J gene TRBJ1-2, with a tentative D call TRBD1 (5 bases). V dropped 6 bases and J dropped 6 bases, with 17 bases sitting between them. The CDR3 is 13 residues long. The V gene's germline CDR1 is SQVTM and CDR2 ANQGSEA.

Only a few counts were recorded for this clone. V is TRBV14 and J is TRBJ1-2; D perhaps matches TRBD1 (6 bases). V was cut by 0 bases and J by 7 bases, with 21 bases left in between. The CDR3 is 17 amino acids. Germline V gene data show CDR1 as SGHDN and CDR2 as FVKESK. The CDR3 DNA sequence: TGTGCCAGCAGCCAAGATTGGTTAGGGGGACGTCAACCTGGCTACACCTTC. Its protein product is CASSQDWLGGRQPGYTF.

The chain recombines TRBV3-1 (or the pseudogene TRBV3-2) with TRBJ2-2; D is perhaps TRBD1 (8 bases). V dropped 3 bases and J dropped 4 bases, with 12 bases sitting between them. This CDR3 region has 15 residues. Germline assignment: CDR1 LGHDT and CDR2 YNNKEL (reference sequence). This chain's CDR3 is CASSQNRGGTGELFF. The CDR3 DNA reads as TGTGCCAGCAGCCAGAACAGGGGGGGCACCGGGGAGCTGTTTTTT.

In its sample, this clone was seen a few times. The chain uses TRBV2 and TRBJ1-6, with TRBD1 as a possible D gene (6 bases). This CDR3 is built from 15 residues. The germline V gene encodes CDR1 SNHLY and CDR2 FYNNEI. V was pared by 4 bases and J by 6 bases, with 13 bases between. The CDR3 here is CASSGGQTPNSPLHF. CDR3 DNA sequence: TGTGCCAGCAGTGGAGGACAGACCCCTAATTCACCCCTCCACTTT.

The chain has TRBV2 and TRBJ1-5, with 7 bases aligning to TRBD1. Unmatched junction bases numbered 9, after V lost 6 bases and J lost 1 base. CDR1 is SNHLY, CDR2 FYNNEI, per germline. This CDR3 region has 16 residues. CDR3 region: CASRLTGELSNQPQHF. The DNA for the CDR3 is TGTGCCAGCAGACTCACAGGGGAACTCAGCAATCAGCCCCAGCATTTT.

This clone was picked up a small number of times. This chain connects TRBV25-1 to TRBJ2-2, with TRBD2 as a possible D gene (5 bases). This CDR3 is 16 amino acids long. Germline loops: CDR1 MGHDK, CDR2 SYGVNS. The V end lost 6 bases, the J end lost 2 bases, and 16 bases lay between the germline ends. The CDR3 DNA is TGTGCCAGCAGCCCCCAAGGACTCCTAAACACCGGGGAGCTGTTTTTT. Amino acid sequence: CASSPQGLLNTGELFF.

The chain links TRBV30 to TRBJ1-1; the D is unclear. This CDR3 comprises 13 residues. Trimming pared 0 bases from V and 1 base from J, leaving 6 bases between. Germline CDR1 is GTSNPN and CDR2 is SVGIG (reference sequence). This CDR3 reads CAWSVAKNTEAFF. The CDR3 DNA reads as TGTGCCTGGAGTGTAGCAAAGAACACTGAAGCTTTCTTT.

The chain employs TRBV30 and TRBJ1-4; the match to TRBD1 covers 8 bases. Germline V CDR1 and CDR2: GTSNPN, SVGIG (reference sequence). After removal of 3 bases from V and 0 bases from J, the junction contained 6 bases not matched to a gene. The CDR3 extends over 16 amino acids. CDR3 in DNA: TGTGCCTGGAGAACCGGGACAGGAGCAACTAATGAAAAACTGTTTTTT. Translation gives CAWRTGTGATNEKLFF.

The V and J genes are TRBV19 and TRBJ1-5; TRBD1 matches 8 bases. The CDR3 spans 15 residues. The trim removed 4 bases at V and 4 bases at J, leaving 6 bases unmatched. The germline CDR1 and CDR2 sequences are LNHDA and SQIVND (reference sequence). CDR3 loop: CASSSLDRGNQPQHF. CDR3 nucleotide sequence: TGTGCCAGTAGTAGCTTAGACAGGGGTAATCAGCCCCAGCATTTT.

This clone was seen only once. This chain joins TRBV6-5 and TRBJ1-5; 10 nucleotides align to TRBD1. The trim removed 6 bases at V and 7 bases at J, leaving 6 bases unmatched. Germline V CDR1 and CDR2: MNHEY, SVGAGI. The CDR3 totals 14 residues. CDR3 DNA: TGTGCCAGCAGACCCGGGACAGGGGAGCAGCCCCAGCATTTT. As protein: CASRPGTGEQPQHF.

This sequence joins TRBV7-6 and TRBJ2-6, with 9 bases aligning to TRBD1. J lost 0 bases, V lost 5 bases, and 11 bases had no gene match. Germline CDR1 is SGHVS and CDR2 is FNYEAQ. This CDR3 has 19 amino acids. The CDR3 loop reads CASSPRGDRAFSGANVLTF. For the CDR3, the DNA is TGTGCCAGCAGCCCCCGCGGGGACAGGGCCTTCTCTGGGGCCAACGTCCTGACTTTC. The whole variable domain, remainder taken from reference TRBV7-6 and TRBJ2-6, is GAGVSQSPRYKVTKRGQDVALRCDPISGHVSLYWYRQALGQGPEFLTYFNYEAQQDKSGLPNDRFSAERPEGSISTLTIQRTEQRDSAMYRCASSPRGDRAFSGANVLTFGAGSRLTVL.

The J gene is TRBJ2-2, the V gene TRBV5-4, with 10 bases identical to TRBD2. Germline V gene data show CDR1 as SGHNT and CDR2 as YYREEE (reference sequence). Trimming at V came to 4 bases and at J to 8 bases, leaving 8 bases not matched to a gene. This CDR3 comprises 15 residues. The CDR3 DNA is TGTGCCAGCAGCCTACCGGGACTAGCGTTTGGGGAGCTGTTTTTT. Protein sequence: CASSLPGLAFGELFF.

The chain has TRBV2 and TRBJ2-7; D is uncertain. CDR1 and CDR2 (germline): SNHLY, FYNNEI. The CDR3 sequence is 14 residues long. Between the trimmed V and J ends, which lost 2 bases and 1 base, there was a span of 9 bases. The CDR3 here is CASSELVLSYEQYF. CDR3 DNA sequence: TGTGCCAGCAGTGAATTGGTCCTATCCTACGAGCAGTACTTC.

V and J are TRBV5-4 and TRBJ2-3, with D possibly being TRBD2 (6 bases). The CDR3 is made up of 17 amino acids. Germline V gives CDR1 SGHNT, CDR2 YYREEE (reference sequence). Trimming left V 1 base short and J 0 bases short, with 15 bases between. The chain's CDR3 is CASSLFLGGPSTDTQYF. The CDR3 DNA is TGTGCCAGCAGCTTGTTCCTCGGGGGACCTAGCACAGATACGCAGTATTTT.

This clone has at least ten counts. The chain uses TRBV6-2 or TRBV6-3 and TRBJ2-3, with 7 nucleotides matching TRBD2. Germline-derived CDR1 and CDR2 are MNHEY and SVGEGT. The CDR3 extends over 14 amino acids. V trimming: 2 bases; J trimming: 4 bases; junction bases outside the gene matches: 3. CDR3 DNA sequence: TGTGCCAGCAGTTACGGGCGGGAGTCAGATACGCAGTATTTT. Amino acids: CASSYGRESDTQYF.

The rearrangement uses TRBV12-3 or TRBV12-4 and TRBJ2-1; D unclear. This CDR3 contains 13 residues. Trimming took off 6 bases at V and 4 bases at J, with 10 bases between the two ends. CDR3 sequence (DNA): TGTGCCAGCAGCCAGACATTGTACAATGAGCAGTTCTTC. This translates into CASSQTLYNEQFF.